What follows are 30 T cell receptor beta chains derived from one specimen sequenced in a study of T cells in Graves' hyperthyroidism and ophthalmopathy. Researchers took RNA transcripts and amplified the TCR beta CDR3 regions from them. A first-round RT-PCR of the TCR CDR3 used the HTBI primer set. TCRdb processed the multiplex PCR reads anew with MiXCR; each CDR3 protein has one entry. The repertoire holds about 770,000 distinct CDR3 sequences, with roughly a sixth as singletons. The sample was blood. The receptors were gathered from a woman between 45 and 65 years old with Graves' hyperthyroidism that later progressed to Graves' ophthalmopathy.

This clonotype was seen at least ten times. The rearrangement links TRBV20-1 to TRBJ1-2, with a possible D match to TRBD1 (6 bases). Trimming removed 3 bases from V and 6 bases from J, with 17 bases in between. CDR1 and CDR2 (germline): DFQATT, SNEGSKA (reference sequence). This CDR3 spans 14 amino acids. CDR3 sequence (DNA): TGCAGTGCTAGCCAACAGGGTCGGGTTGATGGCTACACCTTC. Protein sequence: CSASQQGRVDGYTF.

This clonotype was recorded a few times. The genes are TRBV10-3 and TRBJ2-2; TRBD2 is a possible D gene (5 bases). V dropped 7 bases and J dropped 7 bases, with 10 bases sitting between them. In germline, CDR1 is ENHRY, CDR2 SYGVKD. The CDR3 runs to 12 residues. CDR3 DNA sequence: TGTGCCATCACTTCCGGGATCGGGGAGCTGTTTTTT. Translation: CAITSGIGELFF.

This clonotype has more than one count but fewer than ten. This chain joins TRBV9 and TRBJ2-1, with D uncertain. The CDR3 covers 13 residues. Germline V gene sequence: CDR1 SGDLS, CDR2 YYNGEE. Trimming pared 0 bases from V and 9 bases from J, leaving 10 bases between. CDR3 amino acids: CASSVVTPGEQFF. CDR3 DNA: TGTGCCAGCAGCGTAGTGACTCCGGGTGAGCAGTTCTTC. Variable domain in full (rest from reference TRBV9 and TRBJ2-1): DSGVTQTPKHLITATGQRVTLRCSPRSGDLSVYWYQQSLDQGLQFLIQYYNGEERAKGNILERFSAQQFPDLHSELNLSSLELGDSALYFCASSVVTPGEQFFGPGTRLTVL.

V is TRBV19 and J is TRBJ1-5; D is unresolved. V lost 10 bases and J 2 bases, leaving 18 bases between the germline ends. Germline V lookup: CDR1 LNHDA, CDR2 SQIVND (reference sequence). This CDR3 region has 15 residues. The CDR3 protein is CATPRRSGRNQPQHF. CDR3 in DNA: TGTGCCACCCCCCGCAGGTCGGGCCGCAATCAGCCCCAGCATTTT.

The sample holds many counts of this clonotype. The gene calls are TRBV3-1 and TRBJ2-1, with TRBD1 matching 8 bases. CDR3 length: 14 amino acids. V was clipped by 1 base and J by 4 bases; unmatched bases: 0. Germline V lookup: CDR1 LGHDT, CDR2 YNNKEL (reference sequence). CDR3 sequence: CASSQGTGYNEQFF. In DNA form, the CDR3 reads TGTGCCAGCAGCCAAGGGACAGGGTACAATGAGCAGTTCTTC.

This clonotype was picked up a small number of times. The chain employs TRBV6-1 and TRBJ1-1, with 9 bases fitting TRBD1. The J segment lost 7 bases and the V segment lost 5 bases, leaving 11 bases of the junction unmatched. CDR1 and CDR2 from the germline V gene are MNHNS and SASEGT. CDR3 size: 15 residues. The CDR3 loop reads CASSFLQGASVEAFF. The DNA of the CDR3 is TGTGCCAGCAGTTTCTTACAGGGGGCTTCAGTTGAAGCTTTCTTT.

This clonotype was observed a handful of times. The chain links TRBV4-2 to TRBJ1-5; D may be TRBD1 (5 bases). V lost 5 bases and J 5 bases, leaving 16 bases between the germline ends. There are 15 residues in the CDR3. Per the germline V gene, CDR1 is LGHNA and CDR2 is YNFKEQ. This chain's CDR3 is CASSEAGGGDQPQHF. The DNA for the CDR3 is TGTGCCAGCAGCGAAGCGGGGGGAGGAGATCAGCCCCAGCATTTT.

This clonotype was counted a few times. This chain connects TRBV15 to TRBJ2-5, with D perhaps TRBD1 (6 bases). Germline V gives CDR1 LNHNV, CDR2 YYDKDF (reference sequence). Trimming removed 0 bases from V and 1 base from J, with 9 bases in between. The CDR3 length is 15 residues. CDR3 region: CATSRDVGAQETQYF. The CDR3 DNA reads as TGTGCCACCAGCAGAGATGTGGGGGCCCAAGAGACCCAGTACTTC.

A few counts support this clonotype. The gene calls are TRBV7-9 and TRBJ1-3; 11 positions agree with TRBD1. This CDR3 is built from 16 residues. With 5 bases clipped from V and 8 bases from J, the junction kept 11 bases outside the gene matches. The germline CDR1 and CDR2 sequences are SEHNR and FQNEAQ (reference sequence). This chain's CDR3 is CASSRARTGGIYTIYF. The CDR3 DNA follows: TGTGCCAGCAGCCGGGCCCGGACAGGGGGCATTTACACCATATATTTT.

The V call is TRBV5-6, the J call TRBJ2-5; 9 bases line up with TRBD2. The CDR3 length is 16 residues. Trimming cost V 4 bases and J 5 bases; bases outside gene matches: 12. CDR1 and CDR2 from the germline V gene are SGHDT and YYEEEE. The CDR3 sequence is CASSRAAGGPRETQYF. The CDR3 DNA reads as TGTGCCAGCAGCCGGGCGGCGGGGGGGCCTCGGGAGACCCAGTACTTC.

This clonotype was seen more than once but under ten times. This chain's CDR3 is CASSPRGIWDYNEQFF. The CDR3, as DNA: TGTGCCAGCAGCCCTCGGGGGATTTGGGACTACAATGAGCAGTTCTTC. The V gene is TRBV5-8, the J gene TRBJ2-1; D possibly corresponds to TRBD2 (6 bases). Germline loops: CDR1 SGHTS, CDR2 YDEGEE. This CDR3 comprises 16 residues. Trimming shortened V by 4 bases and J by 3 bases, and 17 bases separated the two germline ends. Full variable domain (missing parts from reference TRBV5-8 and TRBJ2-1): EAGVTQSPTHLIKTRGQQATLRCSPISGHTSVYWYQQALGLGLQFLLWYDEGEERNRGNFPPRFSGRQFPNYSSELNVNALELEDSALYLCASSPRGIWDYNEQFFGPGTRLTVL.

About this clonotype: The junction differs from germline at one of its ends, possibly a read error. This chain uses TRBV6-5 with TRBJ1-2; 9 nucleotides agree with TRBD1. Germline lookup yields CDR1 MNHEY and CDR2 SVGAGI. This CDR3 spans 15 amino acids. CDR3 region: CASSSPGQGRGGYAF. The CDR3 nucleotides read TGTGCCAGCAGTTCCCCGGGACAGGGAAGAGGAGGCTACGCCTTC.

This clonotype was observed a handful of times. The V call is TRBV24-1, the J call TRBJ1-5; no firm D call. The CDR3 extends over 13 amino acids. From germline, CDR1 is KGHDR and CDR2 SFDVKD. V dropped 5 bases and J dropped 4 bases, with 8 bases sitting between them. Here the CDR3 reads CATSADGNQPQHF. The CDR3 region has the DNA TGTGCCACCAGTGCGGACGGAAATCAGCCCCAGCATTTT.

DNA for the CDR3: TGTGCCAGCAACCCCTCGCGGGACATGATCTCCTACGAGCAGTACTTC. This sequence encodes CASNPSRDMISYEQYF. V is TRBV7-8 and J is TRBJ2-7; D is possibly TRBD1 or TRBD2 (6 bases each). The CDR3 contains 16 residues. Germline assignment: CDR1 SGHVS and CDR2 FQNEAQ. V dropped 7 bases and J dropped 0 bases, with 19 bases sitting between them.

This clonotype has ten or more counts. The genes are TRBV7-9 and TRBJ1-4, with 9 bases fitting TRBD1. This CDR3 region has 14 residues. The germline V gene encodes CDR1 SEHNR and CDR2 FQNEAQ (reference sequence). V shed 4 bases and J 6 bases; nucleotides not matched to a gene: 3. The CDR3 nucleotides are TGTGCCAGCAGCTCTCGACAGGGGGATGAAAAACTGTTTTTT. Residues: CASSSRQGDEKLFF.

As concerns this clonotype: The junction departs from the called germline gene at one end, perhaps through a read error. V and J are TRBV7-2 and TRBJ1-1; tentatively, D is TRBD1 (5 bases). Germline V gives CDR1 SGHTA, CDR2 FQGNSA. CDR3 length: 14 residues. CDR3 sequence reads: CASSLEGMNTEASF. CDR3 nucleotides: TGTGCCAGCAGCTTAGAGGGGATGAACACTGAAGCTTCCTTT. Based on the CDR3 plus reference TRBV7-2 and TRBJ1-1, the full variable domain is GAGVSQSPSNKVTEKGKDVELRCDPISGHTALYWYRQSLGQGLEFLIYFQGNSAPDKSGLPSDRFSAERTGGSVSTLTIQRTQQEDSAVYLCASSLEGMNTEASFGQGTRLTVV.

The gene calls are TRBV5-1 and TRBJ2-7, with D tentatively TRBD1 or TRBD2 (5 bases each). The length of the CDR3 is 15 residues. From germline, CDR1 is SGHRS and CDR2 YFSETQ. Trimming stripped 0 bases from V and 0 bases from J, with 10 bases between. The CDR3 region has the DNA TGCGCCAGCAGCTTGGCGGGACCGAGCTCCTACGAGCAGTACTTC. Translation gives CASSLAGPSSYEQYF.

The sample holds many counts of this clonotype. The chain joins TRBV12-3 or TRBV12-4 to TRBJ1-2; no definite D call. V was shortened by 3 bases and J by 0 bases, with 17 bases between the two germline ends. This CDR3 contains 17 residues. CDR3 protein: CASSFGLLKVANYGYTF. The CDR3 DNA reads TGTGCCAGCAGTTTCGGGCTCCTCAAGGTCGCTAACTATGGCTACACCTTC.

This clonotype was counted at least ten times. The chain links TRBV3-1 to TRBJ2-1; TRBD2 aligns across 11 bases. CDR1 and CDR2 (germline): LGHDT, YNNKEL (reference sequence). This CDR3 is 16 amino acids long. The trim removed 3 bases at V and 7 bases at J, leaving 8 bases unmatched. CDR3 sequence (DNA): TGTGCCAGCAGCCACAGTCTAGCGGGGGGAAAAAATGAGCAGTTCTTC. It yields the protein CASSHSLAGGKNEQFF.

This clonotype turned up a few times. CDR3 bases: TGCAGTGCCCCCCCCTTCAGCGGGGGGGGAGATACGCAGTATTTT. Its protein is CSAPPFSGGGDTQYF. This chain joins TRBV20-1 and TRBJ2-3; 10 nucleotides line up with TRBD2. CDR1 and CDR2 from the germline V gene are DFQATT and SNEGSKA (reference sequence). CDR3 size: 15 residues. J gave up 5 bases and V 6 bases, and 11 bases lay outside the gene matches.

The rearrangement joins TRBV12-3 or TRBV12-4 to TRBJ1-1; no clear D. V lost 3 bases to trimming and J lost 6 bases, with 5 bases between them. The CDR3 has 11 residues. This CDR3 reads CASSFHSEAFF. The CDR3 DNA reads TGTGCCAGCAGTTTCCACTCTGAAGCTTTCTTT.

This rearrangement joins TRBV29-1 to TRBJ2-7; D call uncertain. Germline-derived CDR1 and CDR2 are SQVTM and ANQGSEA. Trimming cost V 2 bases and J 6 bases, with 17 bases left between them. This CDR3 comprises 14 residues. CDR3 in DNA: TGCAGCGTTGAACTGGACGATTGGATGAGCGAGCAGTACTTC. This encodes CSVELDDWMSEQYF.

This clonotype was found many times. In nucleotides, the CDR3 is TGTGCCAGCAGCTCCTTACTGGACAGGAATGTTAACACCGGGGAGCTGTTTTTT. Protein sequence: CASSSLLDRNVNTGELFF. This chain connects TRBV7-8 to TRBJ2-2; 7 bases fit TRBD1. The CDR3 contains 18 residues. The J segment lost 2 bases and the V segment lost 4 bases, leaving 13 bases of the junction unmatched. The germline V gene encodes CDR1 SGHVS and CDR2 FQNEAQ.

This clonotype was recorded at least ten times. The chain has TRBV20-1 and TRBJ2-5; maybe TRBD2 (6 bases). The germline CDR1 and CDR2 sequences are DFQATT and SNEGSKA (reference sequence). V was trimmed by 3 bases and J by 2 bases, leaving 16 bases between them. The length of the CDR3 is 15 residues. The DNA for the CDR3 is TGCAGTGCTAGCGGGGGTGGGGCCACACAAGAGACCCAGTACTTC. Translation: CSASGGGATQETQYF.

The CDR3: CASSQDRGGPPDTQYF. CDR3 sequence (DNA): TGTGCCAGCAGCCAAGATAGAGGGGGGCCCCCAGATACGCAGTATTTT. V is TRBV14 and J is TRBJ2-3; TRBD1 or TRBD2 may be the D gene (6 bases each). This CDR3 comprises 16 residues. The germline CDR1 and CDR2 sequences are SGHDN and FVKESK. V shed 0 bases and J shed 4 bases, with 14 bases lying between them.

Many counts were recorded for this clonotype. The chain links TRBV2 to TRBJ1-1; D is possibly TRBD1 (6 bases). Trimming cost V 9 bases and J 4 bases, with 21 bases left between them. Looked up from germline, CDR1 is SNHLY and CDR2 is FYNNEI. The CDR3 is 15 amino acids. CDR3 protein: CARLDRNRESTEAFF. CDR3 nucleotide sequence: TGTGCCAGACTTGACCGGAACAGGGAATCCACTGAAGCTTTCTTT.

This clonotype has ten or more counts. The genes are TRBV7-9 and TRBJ1-1; D not certain. CDR3 size: 15 residues. Germline V lookup: CDR1 SEHNR, CDR2 FQNEAQ (reference sequence). V was shortened by 0 bases and J by 0 bases, with 8 bases between the two germline ends. The CDR3, as DNA: TGTGCCAGCAGCTTAGCTCTAGGCGTGAACACTGAAGCTTTCTTT. Protein: CASSLALGVNTEAFF. Full variable domain (rest looked up from reference TRBV7-9 and TRBJ1-1): DTGVSQNPRHKITKRGQNVTFRCDPISEHNRLYWYRQTLGQGPEFLTYFQNEAQLEKSRLLSDRFSAERPKGSFSTLEIQRTEQGDSAMYLCASSLALGVNTEAFFGQGTRLTVV.

The chain combines TRBV6-5 with TRBJ1-1, with 8 bases lining up with TRBD1. CDR1 and CDR2 (germline): MNHEY, SVGAGI. The CDR3 length is 13 residues. J lost 8 bases, V lost 2 bases, and 4 bases had no gene match. The CDR3 sequence: CASSYDRDREAFF. CDR3 nucleotide sequence: TGTGCCAGCAGTTACGACCGGGACAGGGAAGCTTTCTTT.

The table lists this clonotype with many counts. V is TRBV3-1 and J is TRBJ1-5; 9 bases align to TRBD1. The CDR3 loop spans 14 amino acids. CDR1 is LGHDT and CDR2 is YNNKEL in the germline V gene (reference sequence). J was trimmed by 5 bases and V by 1 base; bases with no gene match: 0. CDR3 loop: CASSQGDRDQPQHF. CDR3 bases: TGTGCCAGCAGCCAAGGGGACAGGGATCAGCCCCAGCATTTT. The full variable domain, rest sourced from reference TRBV3-1 and TRBJ1-5, is DTAVSQTPKYLVTQMGNDKSIKCEQNLGHDTMYWYKQDSKKFLKIMFSYNNKELIINETVPNRFSPKSPDKAHLNLHINSLELGDSAVYFCASSQGDRDQPQHFGDGTRLSIL.

V usage is TRBV4-1 and J usage is TRBJ1-1; D is ambiguous. Trimming pared 2 bases from V and 3 bases from J, leaving 10 bases between. Per the germline V gene, CDR1 is MGHRA and CDR2 is YSYEKL. This CDR3 has 14 amino acids. CDR3 bases: TGCGCCAGCAGCCAATTCACGGGTGACACTGAAGCTTTCTTT. Translated: CASSQFTGDTEAFF.